This T cell receptor (beta chain) was captured by sequencing in a study of patients and donors after allogeneic stem cell transplantation. CDR1 is SEHNR and CDR2 is FQNEAQ in the germline V gene (reference sequence). CDR3 length: 15 residues. V lost 4 bases, J lost 5 bases, and 17 bases lay in between. TCRdb itself ran the RT-PCR reads through MiXCR, one entry per CDR3 protein. The table shows around 240,000 distinct CDR3 sequences, with 14% occurring only once. The sequence was collected from a human donor who was either an allogeneic HSCT recipient or a stem cell or donor lymphocyte infusion donor (not recorded which). It is not recorded whose cells these are; they may come from a transplant donor. The specimen sequenced was blood, either unsorted or a sorted T cell fraction (not recorded which). The chain uses TRBV7-9 and TRBJ2-5, with D possibly being TRBD1 or TRBD2 (6 bases each). The CDR3: CASSSPTGAGETQYF. CDR3 bases: TGTGCCAGCAGCTCCCCGACGGGGGCAGGGGAGACCCAGTACTTC.